This T cell receptor (beta chain) was captured by sequencing in a study of resident and recirculating memory T cells in vitiligo. The V gene's germline CDR1 is SGHTA and CDR2 FQGTGA. The CDR3 has 15 amino acids. The J segment lost 6 bases and the V segment lost 5 bases, leaving 6 bases of the junction unmatched. The repertoire was sequenced with immunoSEQ multiplex PCR; TCRdb's copy has only in-frame clones and lacks some. The sample contains tens of thousands of clones, 92% of which appear only once. Study conclusions and caveats: Sequences differed between biopsy sites and patients, suggesting private specificity.

Concerning this clone itself: The antigen is unknown.

Sequencing was done on a sample of blood. The origin of this receptor is a male donor with vitiligo. The chain has TRBV7-3 and TRBJ2-1, with 11 bases aligning to TRBD2. CDR3 loop: CASSPASGRINEQFF. The CDR3 coding sequence is TGTGCCAGCAGCCCGGCTAGCGGGAGGATCAATGAGCAGTTCTTC.